This TCR beta chain was captured in a study of post-analysis software for immune sequencing data. TCR beta cDNA libraries included unique molecular identifiers. TCRdb fed the PCR reads into MiXCR, producing one record per CDR3 protein. The sample lists about 770,000 distinct CDR3 sequences, roughly 50% occurring once. General study points: By F measure, samples from a shared preparation batch strongly co-clustered. Normalized Chao1 diversity was significantly reduced in patients versus controls.

Concerning this clonotype itself: Its antigen is still unknown.

This receptor was identified in a girl between 10 and 17 years old with multiple sclerosis. The sequencing input was blood.

DNA for the CDR3: TGCAGTGCCCTGAGCTCGAGAGGGGGCGAGCAGTACTTC. Translating gives CSALSSRGGEQYF. The chain employs TRBV20-1 and TRBJ2-7, with D perhaps TRBD1 (6 bases). The V gene's germline CDR1 is DFQATT and CDR2 SNEGSKA (reference sequence). V was shortened by 6 bases and J by 6 bases, with 18 bases between the two germline ends. There are 13 residues in the CDR3.